This TCR beta chain was identified in a study of post-analysis software for immune sequencing data. Whole-study context: Relapsing-remitting, secondary progressive and progressive-relapsing multiple sclerosis courses were included. Study-wide results and caveats: F measure showed strong co-clustering of same-batch samples. Compared with controls, patients showed significantly lower normalized Chao1 diversity. Patients showed TRBV5-6, TRBV5-1 and TRBV20-1 among roughly 5 TRBV segments more frequent than in controls.

Points on this clonotype: Its target is unknown.

This CDR3 spans 15 amino acids. Germline V gene sequence: CDR1 MNHEY, CDR2 SVGAGI. V gave up 6 bases and J gave up 3 bases; unmatched junction bases: 9. Prepared TCR beta cDNA libraries contained unique molecular identifiers. T cells numbering roughly 1 to 10 million yielded about 500,000 cDNA molecules. From the PCR reads, TCRdb called clonotypes with MiXCR, one entry per CDR3 protein. The sample shows some 370,000 distinct CDR3 sequences, approximately 38% of them seen only once. The chain links TRBV6-5 to TRBJ2-3; TRBD2 aligns across 7 bases. Sequenced input: blood. The sequence was collected from a girl under 18 with multiple sclerosis. CDR3 loop: CASRRNGGGTDTQYF. The CDR3 DNA follows: TGTGCCAGCAGGAGAAACGGCGGGGGAACAGATACGCAGTATTTT.